This TCR beta chain comes out of a study of blood T cell repertoires in COVID-19. At the level of the study: PBMCs, B-cell-depleted T cells, or T cells were the source of the cDNA or gDNA that made up the material.

The V gene end was trimmed by 3 bases and the J gene end by 0 bases; junction bases not matched to a gene: 2. Germline lookup yields CDR1 MNHNS and CDR2 SASEGT. The CDR3 has 15 residues. Assay used: immunoSEQ multiplex PCR; TCRdb lists only in-frame clones, some missing. This sample has about 250,000 clones, with roughly nine tenths found just once. Recruitment covered about two dozen US areas and drew participants whose ages spanned roughly 18 to 100 years. The V call is TRBV6-1, the J call TRBJ2-7; 10 bases agree with TRBD2. This TCR was sampled from a woman aged 18-30 years who had recovered from COVID-19. What was sequenced was PBMCs or T cells enriched from blood (not recorded which). The CDR3 DNA reads TGTGCCAGCAGTGAGAGACTAGCGGGCTCCTACGAGCAGTACTTC. Encoded protein: CASSERLAGSYEQYF.